This TCR beta chain was found in a study of Ad26.COV2.S vaccination and SARS-CoV-2 variants. TCRdb's copy holds only in-frame clones and misses some; the assay was immunoSEQ multiplex PCR. The sample lists about 480,000 clones, approximately 90% seen once, with around 13% in the top ten. Indicated treatment: around 19 received Ad26.COV2.S at low or high dose, single or two shots; roughly five received placebo; per-sample allocation not given. Day 63 after the first vaccine or placebo injection was the time point for sampling. The V gene lost 3 bases and the J gene lost 6 bases, with 12 bases spanning the gap. The germline CDR1 and CDR2 sequences are MNHNS and SASEGT. The CDR3 is made up of 13 amino acids. This clone has only a few counts. Its antigen remains unknown. Study results and limitations: Greater spike-specific TCR breadth was seen in vaccine recipients than in placebo recipients.

The sequence derives from a person between 18 and 60 years old who received the Ad26.COV2.S COVID-19 vaccine or a placebo. The source material was peripheral blood, sampled in a trial of Ad26.COV2.S vaccine versus placebo. The chain recombines TRBV6-1 with TRBJ2-7; D call uncertain. The CDR3 region is CASSEPGYSEQYF. The CDR3, as DNA: TGTGCCAGCAGTGAGCCAGGCTACTCCGAGCAGTACTTC.